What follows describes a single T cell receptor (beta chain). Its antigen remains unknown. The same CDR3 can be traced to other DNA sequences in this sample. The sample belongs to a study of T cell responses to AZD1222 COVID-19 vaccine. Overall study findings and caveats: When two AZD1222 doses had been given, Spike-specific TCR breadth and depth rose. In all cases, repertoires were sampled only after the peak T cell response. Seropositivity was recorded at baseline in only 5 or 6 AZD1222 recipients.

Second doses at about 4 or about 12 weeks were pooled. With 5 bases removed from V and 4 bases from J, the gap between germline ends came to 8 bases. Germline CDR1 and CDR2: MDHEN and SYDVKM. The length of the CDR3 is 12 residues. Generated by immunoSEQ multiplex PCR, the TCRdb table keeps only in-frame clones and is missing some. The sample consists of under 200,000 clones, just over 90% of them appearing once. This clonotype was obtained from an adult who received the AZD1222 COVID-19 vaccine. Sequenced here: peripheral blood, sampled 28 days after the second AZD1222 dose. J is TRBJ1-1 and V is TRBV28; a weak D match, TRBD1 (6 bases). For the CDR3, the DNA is TGTGCCAGCAGTCTCAGGGGCACTGAAGCTTTCTTT. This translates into CASSLRGTEAFF.